This T cell receptor (beta chain) was documented in a study of STAT3 mutations in large granular lymphocyte leukemia. Study-wide points: At least one immunodominant TCR beta clonotype appeared in every T-cell large granular lymphocyte leukemia patient. Some patients had persisting codominant clonotypes that could mask small clones. Sampling intervals varied between patients and samples.

Approximately 40,000 productive templates were obtained per sample on average. Clones were sequenced by immunoSEQ multiplex PCR, and TCRdb holds only the in-frame ones, with some missing. The table includes tens of thousands of clones, around nine tenths detected once. Germline V gives CDR1 MNHNS, CDR2 SASEGT. The CDR3 has 14 amino acids. J gave up 4 bases and V 7 bases, and 7 bases lay outside the gene matches. With respect to this clone: The target antigen is unknown.

The sequenced sample was PBMCs. The receptor comes from a human donor with T large granular lymphocyte leukemia. Some clones in this sample may be carry-over from other donors' samples. This chain uses TRBV6-1 with TRBJ2-5; 9 nucleotides align to TRBD2. DNA for the CDR3: TGTGCCAGCAACGGCGGGGGGGCCGGAGAGACCCAGTACTTC. Translation: CASNGGGAGETQYF.